The 19 T cell receptor beta chains below were found in one sample sequenced in a study of OX40 agonist ivuxolimab in advanced cancers. Assay used: immunoSEQ multiplex PCR; TCRdb lists only in-frame clones, some missing. The table has around 66,000 clones, 85% to 90% seen once. The sample consisted of CD4+ or CD8+ T cells sorted from blood, taken in a trial of the OX40 agonist ivuxolimab. These receptors all stem from an adult with an advanced solid tumor such as melanoma, head and neck, liver or kidney cancer.

CDR3 DNA sequence: TGTGCCAGCAGTTACTCGGGGAACACCGGGGAGCTGTTTTTT. As protein: CASSYSGNTGELFF. V is TRBV6-5 and J is TRBJ2-2; no clear D. Germline V gene data show CDR1 as MNHEY and CDR2 as SVGAGI. The CDR3 contains 14 residues. Trimming pared 0 bases from V and 1 base from J, leaving 3 bases between.

V is TRBV5-1 and J is TRBJ2-3; D ambiguous. The length of the CDR3 is 14 residues. Germline V gene data show CDR1 as SGHRS and CDR2 as YFSETQ. Between the trimmed V and J ends, which lost 0 bases and 2 bases, there was a span of 7 bases. The CDR3 loop reads CASSLGDLTDTQYF. The DNA of the CDR3 is TGCGCCAGCAGCTTGGGAGATCTCACAGATACGCAGTATTTT.

The chain uses TRBV20-1 and TRBJ2-1, with D perhaps TRBD2 (5 bases). This CDR3 spans 10 amino acids. Germline V gives CDR1 DFQATT, CDR2 SNEGSKA (reference sequence). The V end was cut by 6 bases, the J end by 13 bases, with 13 bases between. The CDR3 DNA follows: TGCAGTGCCGCGGACTTCTCTCAGTTCTTC. It translates to CSAADFSQFF.

The chain employs TRBV7-8 and TRBJ2-5, with 12 bases fitting TRBD2. The germline V gene encodes CDR1 SGHVS and CDR2 FQNEAQ. The CDR3 sequence is 16 residues long. V lost 4 bases, J lost 5 bases, and 8 bases stayed unmatched. In DNA form, the CDR3 reads TGTGCCAGCAGCTCCATTCTAGCGGGGGGGTCGGAGACCCAGTACTTC. It is translated as CASSSILAGGSETQYF.

J is TRBJ1-2 and V is TRBV11-2; 9 positions agree with TRBD1. This CDR3 has 16 amino acids. Unmatched junction bases numbered 8, after V lost 5 bases and J lost 1 base. Germline lookup yields CDR1 SGHAT and CDR2 FQNNGV. The chain's CDR3 is CASSRTGDPFNYGYTF. The CDR3 DNA reads as TGTGCCAGCAGCCGGACAGGGGACCCCTTTAACTATGGCTACACCTTC.

J is TRBJ1-2 and V is TRBV28; TRBD1 might be the D (5 bases). Between the trimmed V and J ends, which lost 5 bases and 8 bases, there was a span of 18 bases. The germline CDR1 and CDR2 sequences are MDHEN and SYDVKM. This CDR3 comprises 14 residues. The CDR3 loop reads CASSPGTTWRGYTF. CDR3 coding DNA: TGTGCCAGCAGTCCCGGGACCACCTGGAGGGGCTACACCTTC.

The chain links TRBV7-2 to TRBJ2-7; the match to TRBD2 covers 10 bases. Losses at the gene ends were 3 bases for V and 0 bases for J; bases not matched to a gene: 2. Germline values: CDR1 SGHTA, CDR2 FQGNSA. The CDR3 runs to 15 residues. CDR3 nucleotides: TGTGCCAGCAGCTTGACTAGCGGGTTCTCCTACGAGCAGTACTTC. This encodes CASSLTSGFSYEQYF.

The V call is TRBV2, the J call TRBJ1-4; D is undetermined. Germline-derived CDR1 and CDR2 are SNHLY and FYNNEI. This CDR3 contains 13 residues. Trimming took 6 bases from V and 5 from J, leaving 10 bases between them. This CDR3 is CASRWAVNEKLFF. Here the CDR3 DNA reads TGTGCCAGCAGATGGGCTGTGAATGAAAAACTGTTTTTT. Full variable domain (remainder filled in from reference TRBV2 and TRBJ1-4): EPEVTQTPSHQVTQMGQEVILRCVPISNHLYFYWYRQILGQKVEFLVSFYNNEISEKSEIFDDQFSVERPDGSNFTLKIRSTKLEDSAMYFCASRWAVNEKLFFGSGTQLSVL.

The chain couples TRBV7-2 to TRBJ1-2, with unresolved D. The CDR3 loop spans 14 amino acids. Germline CDR1 and CDR2: SGHTA and FQGNSA. V was clipped by 2 bases and J by 10 bases, with 17 bases between them. The CDR3 reads CASSLSRAWRNYTF. The DNA for the CDR3 is TGTGCCAGCAGCTTAAGTCGAGCATGGAGGAACTACACCTTC.

This sequence joins TRBV5-3 and TRBJ1-5; D possibly corresponds to TRBD1 (6 bases). TRBV5-3 is an ORF, and what it does is uncertain. The CDR3 is made up of 19 amino acids. V was cut by 4 bases and J by 0 bases, with 23 bases left in between. CDR3: CARSVTQGDPDYSNQPQHF. DNA of the CDR3: TGTGCCAGAAGCGTAACACAGGGAGACCCAGATTATAGCAATCAGCCCCAGCATTTT.

This clone has just one count. The rearrangement uses TRBV19 and TRBJ1-3; 7 nucleotides align to TRBD1. CDR3 length: 15 residues. Germline values: CDR1 LNHDA, CDR2 SQIVND (reference sequence). V trimming: 4 bases; J trimming: 4 bases; junction bases outside the gene matches: 7. CDR3 sequence (DNA): TGTGCCAGTAGTACCCGACAGGGTGAAGGAAACACCATATATTTT. Translated: CASSTRQGEGNTIYF.

V usage is TRBV19 and J usage is TRBJ1-1; D unclear. Germline assignment: CDR1 LNHDA and CDR2 SQIVND (reference sequence). Trimming cost V 3 bases and J 1 base, with 12 bases left between them. This CDR3 is 15 amino acids long. CDR3 bases: TGTGCCAGTAGTATTGCGTGGGGAGGGAACACTGAAGCTTTCTTT. Protein: CASSIAWGGNTEAFF.

The chain links TRBV28 to TRBJ2-4; no clear D. V shed 3 bases and J shed 0 bases, with 9 bases lying between them. This CDR3 has 15 residues. Germline CDR1 is MDHEN and CDR2 is SYDVKM. The CDR3 nucleotides read TGTGCCAGCAGTTTCGGCTTACTAGCCAAAAACATTCAGTACTTC. Translation gives CASSFGLLAKNIQYF. The full variable domain, in which reference TRBV28 and TRBJ2-4 provide the parts outside the CDR3, is DVKVTQSSRYLVKRTGEKVFLECVQDMDHENMFWYRQDPGLGLRLIYFSYDVKMKEKGDIPEGYSVSREKKERFSLILESASTNQTSMYLCASSFGLLAKNIQYFGAGTRLSVL.

This chain joins TRBV6-6 and TRBJ1-4; no firm D call. Germline loops: CDR1 MNHNY, CDR2 SVGAGI (reference sequence). The ends were cut back, 7 bases at V and 9 bases at J, with 12 bases in the middle. The length of the CDR3 is 12 residues. The CDR3 bases are TGTGCCAGCACCTCGAGAGGAAAAAAACTGTTTTTT. Translated, it gives CASTSRGKKLFF.

This clone showed up just once. The rearrangement joins TRBV29-1 to TRBJ2-1, with TRBD2 as a possible D gene (5 bases). The CDR3 totals 16 residues. With 3 bases removed from V and 0 bases from J, the gap between germline ends came to 15 bases. Looked up from germline, CDR1 is SQVTM and CDR2 is ANQGSEA. CDR3 sequence reads: CSVDERLDYSYNEQFF. In nucleotides, the CDR3 is TGCAGCGTTGACGAGCGCTTAGACTACTCCTACAATGAGCAGTTCTTC.

This chain uses TRBV7-9 with TRBJ2-1; D unresolved. V was cut by 5 bases and J by 5 bases, with 4 bases left in between. Per the germline V gene, CDR1 is SEHNR and CDR2 is FQNEAQ (reference sequence). CDR3 length: 11 residues. CDR3 loop: CASSLDNEQFF. The CDR3 DNA reads as TGTGCCAGCAGCCTTGACAATGAGCAGTTCTTC.

This clone was recorded once. Written as DNA, the CDR3 is TGTGCCAGCAGTCCCGGACAGTCCCTTTCTGGAAACACCATATATTTT. Amino acids: CASSPGQSLSGNTIYF. The chain employs TRBV27 and TRBJ1-3, with D possibly TRBD1 on 6 matching bases. Germline assignment: CDR1 MNHEY and CDR2 SMNVEV (reference sequence). Trimming removed 5 bases from V and 1 base from J, with 15 bases in between. The CDR3 covers 16 residues.

The chain joins TRBV6-5 to TRBJ2-7; perhaps TRBD2 as D (6 bases). The CDR3 totals 13 residues. CDR1 is MNHEY, CDR2 SVGAGI, per germline. The ends were cut back, 0 bases at V and 6 bases at J, with 9 bases in the middle. The CDR3 region has the DNA TGTGCCAGCAGTTACTCGGGCGGGACCGAGCAGTACTTC. Translated: CASSYSGGTEQYF.

For the CDR3, the DNA is TGCAGCGTCGCGAGGGTAGGGTTTTACAATGAGCAGTTCTTC. The encoded protein is CSVARVGFYNEQFF. This chain connects TRBV29-1 to TRBJ2-1; perhaps TRBD2 as D (5 bases). Per the germline V gene, CDR1 is SQVTM and CDR2 is ANQGSEA. This CDR3 is built from 14 residues. With 6 bases removed from V and 4 bases from J, the gap between germline ends came to 16 bases.